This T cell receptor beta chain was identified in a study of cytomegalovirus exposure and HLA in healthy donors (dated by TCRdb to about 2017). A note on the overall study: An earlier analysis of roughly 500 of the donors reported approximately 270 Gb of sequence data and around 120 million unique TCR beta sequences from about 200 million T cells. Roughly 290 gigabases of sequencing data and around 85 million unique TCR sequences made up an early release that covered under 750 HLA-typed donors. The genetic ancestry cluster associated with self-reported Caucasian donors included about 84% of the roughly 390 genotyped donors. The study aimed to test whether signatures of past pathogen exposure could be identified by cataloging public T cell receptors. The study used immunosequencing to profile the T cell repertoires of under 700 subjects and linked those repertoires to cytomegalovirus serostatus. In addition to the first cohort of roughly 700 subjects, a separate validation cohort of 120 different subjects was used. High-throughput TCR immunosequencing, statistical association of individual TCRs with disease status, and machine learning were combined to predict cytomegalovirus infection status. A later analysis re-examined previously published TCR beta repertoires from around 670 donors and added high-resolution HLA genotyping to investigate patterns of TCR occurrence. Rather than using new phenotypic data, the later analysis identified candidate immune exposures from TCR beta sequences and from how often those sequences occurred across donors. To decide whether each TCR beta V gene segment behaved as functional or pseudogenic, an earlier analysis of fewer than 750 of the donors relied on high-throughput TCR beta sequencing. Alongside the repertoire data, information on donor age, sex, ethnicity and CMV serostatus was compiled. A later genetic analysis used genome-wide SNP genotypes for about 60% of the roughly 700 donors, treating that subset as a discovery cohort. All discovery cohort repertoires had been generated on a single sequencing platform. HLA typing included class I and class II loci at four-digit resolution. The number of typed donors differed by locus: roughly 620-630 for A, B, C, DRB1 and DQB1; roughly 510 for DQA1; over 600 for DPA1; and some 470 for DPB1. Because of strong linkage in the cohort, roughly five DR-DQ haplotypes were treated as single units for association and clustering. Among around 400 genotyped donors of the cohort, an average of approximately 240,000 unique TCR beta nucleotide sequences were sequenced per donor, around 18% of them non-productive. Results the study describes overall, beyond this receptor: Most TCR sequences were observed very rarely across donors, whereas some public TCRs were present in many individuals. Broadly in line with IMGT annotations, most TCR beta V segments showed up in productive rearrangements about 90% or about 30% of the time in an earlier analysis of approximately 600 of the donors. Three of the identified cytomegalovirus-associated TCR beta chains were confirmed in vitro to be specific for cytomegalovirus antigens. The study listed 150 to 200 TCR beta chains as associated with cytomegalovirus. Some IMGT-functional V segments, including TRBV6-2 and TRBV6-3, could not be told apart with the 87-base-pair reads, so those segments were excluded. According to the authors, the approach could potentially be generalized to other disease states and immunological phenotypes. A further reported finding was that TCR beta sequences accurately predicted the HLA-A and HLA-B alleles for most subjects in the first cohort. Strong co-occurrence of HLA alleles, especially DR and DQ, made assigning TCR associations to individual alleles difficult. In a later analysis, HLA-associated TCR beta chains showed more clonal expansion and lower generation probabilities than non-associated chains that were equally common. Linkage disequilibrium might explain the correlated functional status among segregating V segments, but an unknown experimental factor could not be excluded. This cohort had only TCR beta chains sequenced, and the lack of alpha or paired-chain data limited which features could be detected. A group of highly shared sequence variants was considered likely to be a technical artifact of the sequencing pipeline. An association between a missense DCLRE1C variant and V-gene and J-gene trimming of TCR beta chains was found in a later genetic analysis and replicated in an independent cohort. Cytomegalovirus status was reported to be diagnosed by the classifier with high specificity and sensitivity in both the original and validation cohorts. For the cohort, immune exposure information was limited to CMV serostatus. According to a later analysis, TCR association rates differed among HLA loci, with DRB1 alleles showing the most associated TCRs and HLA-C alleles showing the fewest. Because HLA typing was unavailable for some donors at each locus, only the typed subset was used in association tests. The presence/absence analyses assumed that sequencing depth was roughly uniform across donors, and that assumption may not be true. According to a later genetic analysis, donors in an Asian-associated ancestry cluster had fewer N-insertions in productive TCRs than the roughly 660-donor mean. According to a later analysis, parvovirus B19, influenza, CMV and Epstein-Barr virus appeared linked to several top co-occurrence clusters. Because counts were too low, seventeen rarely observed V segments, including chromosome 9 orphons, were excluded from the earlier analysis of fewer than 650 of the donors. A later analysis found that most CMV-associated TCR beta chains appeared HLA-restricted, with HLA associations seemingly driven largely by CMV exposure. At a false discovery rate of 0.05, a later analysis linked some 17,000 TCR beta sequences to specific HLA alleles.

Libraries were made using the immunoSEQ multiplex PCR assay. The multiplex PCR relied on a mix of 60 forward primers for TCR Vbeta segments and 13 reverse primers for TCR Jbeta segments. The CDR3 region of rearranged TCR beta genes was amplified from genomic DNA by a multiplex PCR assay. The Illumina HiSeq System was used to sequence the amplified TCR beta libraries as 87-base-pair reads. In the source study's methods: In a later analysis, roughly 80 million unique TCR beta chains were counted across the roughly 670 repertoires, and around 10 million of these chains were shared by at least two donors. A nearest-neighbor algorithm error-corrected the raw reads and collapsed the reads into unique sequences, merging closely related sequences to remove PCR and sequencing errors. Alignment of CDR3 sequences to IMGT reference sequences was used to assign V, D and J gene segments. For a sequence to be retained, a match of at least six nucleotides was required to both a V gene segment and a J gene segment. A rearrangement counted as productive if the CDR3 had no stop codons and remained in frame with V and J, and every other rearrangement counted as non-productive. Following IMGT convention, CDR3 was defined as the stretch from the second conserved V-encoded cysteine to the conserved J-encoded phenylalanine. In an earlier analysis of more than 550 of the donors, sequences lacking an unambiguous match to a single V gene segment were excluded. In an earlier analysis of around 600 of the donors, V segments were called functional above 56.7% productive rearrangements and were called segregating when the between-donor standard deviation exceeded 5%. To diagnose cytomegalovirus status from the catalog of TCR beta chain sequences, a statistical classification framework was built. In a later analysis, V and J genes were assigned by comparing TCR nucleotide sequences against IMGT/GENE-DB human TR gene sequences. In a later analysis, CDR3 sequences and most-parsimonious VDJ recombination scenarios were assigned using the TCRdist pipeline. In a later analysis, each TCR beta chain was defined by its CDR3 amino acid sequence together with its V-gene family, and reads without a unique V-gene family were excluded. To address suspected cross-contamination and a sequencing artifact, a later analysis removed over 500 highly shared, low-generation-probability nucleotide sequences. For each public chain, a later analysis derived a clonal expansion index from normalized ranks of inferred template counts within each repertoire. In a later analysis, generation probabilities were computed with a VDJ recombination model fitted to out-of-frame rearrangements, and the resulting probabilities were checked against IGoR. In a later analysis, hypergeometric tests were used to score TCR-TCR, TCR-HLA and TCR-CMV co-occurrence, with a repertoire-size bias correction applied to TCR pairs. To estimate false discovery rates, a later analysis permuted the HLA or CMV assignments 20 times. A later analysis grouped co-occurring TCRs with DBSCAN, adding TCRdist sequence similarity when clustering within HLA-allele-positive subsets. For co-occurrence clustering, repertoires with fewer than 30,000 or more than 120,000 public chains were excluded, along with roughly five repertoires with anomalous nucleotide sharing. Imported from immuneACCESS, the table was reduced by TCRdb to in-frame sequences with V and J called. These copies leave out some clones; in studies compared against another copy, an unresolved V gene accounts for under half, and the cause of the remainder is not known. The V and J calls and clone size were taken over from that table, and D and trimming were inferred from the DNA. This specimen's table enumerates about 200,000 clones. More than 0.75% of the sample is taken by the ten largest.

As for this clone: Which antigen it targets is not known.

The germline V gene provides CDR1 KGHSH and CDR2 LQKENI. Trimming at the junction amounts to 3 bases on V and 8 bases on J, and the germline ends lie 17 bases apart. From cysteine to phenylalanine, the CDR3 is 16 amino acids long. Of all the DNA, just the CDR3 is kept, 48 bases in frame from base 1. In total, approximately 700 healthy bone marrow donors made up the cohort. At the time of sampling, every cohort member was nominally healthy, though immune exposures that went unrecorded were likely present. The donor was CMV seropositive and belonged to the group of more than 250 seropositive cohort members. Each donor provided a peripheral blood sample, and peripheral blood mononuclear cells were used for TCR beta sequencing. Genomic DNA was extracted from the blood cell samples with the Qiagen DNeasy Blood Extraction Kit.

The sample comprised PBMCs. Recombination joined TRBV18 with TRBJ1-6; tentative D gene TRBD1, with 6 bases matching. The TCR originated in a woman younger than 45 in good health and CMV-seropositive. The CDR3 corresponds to CASSPTTRGSDSPLHF. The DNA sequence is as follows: TGTGCCAGCTCACCGACGACCAGGGGCTCGGATTCACCCCTCCACTTT.